The table lists the clone carrying this T cell receptor (beta chain) with many counts. Its antigen is still unknown. The cDNA was produced through 5'RACE with 10-nucleotide random UMIs. Each CDR3 protein is one row after TCRdb ran MiXCR on the 5' RACE reads. The sample includes around 50,000 distinct CDR3 sequences, around 4% seen only once; the top ten take over 5.5%. Per germline, CDR1 MGHRA and CDR2 YSYEKL. This CDR3 region has 17 residues. Trimming took off 4 bases at V and 5 bases at J, with 21 bases between the two ends. These data belong to a study of neurological immune-mediated disorders. Points from the study as a whole: When the repertoires were grouped phylogenetically, those of 18 of the 34 multiple sclerosis patients came together in a single cluster of related CDR3 sequences, which points to a possible repertoire-level signature. Neither clinical nor MRI features were found to be associated with the multiple sclerosis repertoire cluster.

The chain carries TRBV4-1 and TRBJ2-1; the D gene is possibly TRBD2 (6 bases). The sample was PBMCs. The receptor was derived from a man in his fifties or sixties with multiple sclerosis. CDR3 DNA sequence: TGCGCCAGCAGCCCCTTTTCCGTGCGGGACCGAAACAATGAGCAGTTCTTC. Translated: CASSPFSVRDRNNEQFF.